These T cell receptor beta chains were read from a single sample in a study of cytomegalovirus exposure and HLA in healthy donors. Sequenced by immunoSEQ multiplex PCR; TCRdb stores in-frame clones only, minus some. The sample records under 200,000 clones, roughly 83% being singletons. The sample was PBMCs. These receptors came from a woman aged 50 to 60 in good health and CMV-seronegative. Both conserved end residues are trimmed from each CDR3. Fields, in order: V gene, J gene, CDR3 protein.

v_call: TRBV19
j_call: TRBJ2-2
cdr3_aa: ASSTSGSNTGELF

v_call: TRBV2
j_call: TRBJ1-3
cdr3_aa: ASSDQAVRSGNTIY

v_call: TRBV2
j_call: TRBJ1-2
cdr3_aa: ASSAGRASYGYT

v_call: TRBV27
j_call: TRBJ2-7
cdr3_aa: ASSPTGQPYEQY

v_call: TRBV4-3
j_call: TRBJ2-1
cdr3_aa: ASSQTLLRRNEQF

v_call: TRBV6-5
j_call: TRBJ1-2
cdr3_aa: ASSYSPRELNYGYT

v_call: TRBV19
j_call: TRBJ1-2
cdr3_aa: ASKGTGELLSYT

v_call: TRBV5-1
j_call: TRBJ2-7
cdr3_aa: ASSLRGGTSLISYEQY

v_call: TRBV28
j_call: TRBJ2-2
cdr3_aa: ASTGAGGRVGELF

v_call: TRBV19
j_call: TRBJ1-6
cdr3_aa: ASSAPGGTYSPLH